The text below deals with one T cell receptor beta chain. Its antigen is not known. This specimen comes from a study of response to subunit inactivated influenza vaccine. Notes on the study in general: That few new T cells are recruited by each seasonal influenza vaccination was the authors' suggestion.

TCRdb fed the RT-PCR reads into MiXCR, producing one record per CDR3 protein. The sample shows hundreds of thousands of distinct CDR3 sequences, roughly 9.7% of them seen only once. The receptor comes from a man in his forties or fifties who received an inactivated influenza vaccine. Specimen: PBMCs from blood, collected about 40 days after vaccination.

In DNA, the CDR3 is TGTGCCAGCTCTGGGAGGGAGCAGTTCTTC. Amino acid sequence: CASSGREQFF. This sequence joins TRBV6-2 or TRBV6-3 and TRBJ2-1; D possibly corresponds to TRBD2 (6 bases). The length of the CDR3 is 10 residues. Trimming stripped 8 bases from V and 10 bases from J, with 9 bases between. Germline-derived CDR1 and CDR2 are MNHEY and SVGEGT.